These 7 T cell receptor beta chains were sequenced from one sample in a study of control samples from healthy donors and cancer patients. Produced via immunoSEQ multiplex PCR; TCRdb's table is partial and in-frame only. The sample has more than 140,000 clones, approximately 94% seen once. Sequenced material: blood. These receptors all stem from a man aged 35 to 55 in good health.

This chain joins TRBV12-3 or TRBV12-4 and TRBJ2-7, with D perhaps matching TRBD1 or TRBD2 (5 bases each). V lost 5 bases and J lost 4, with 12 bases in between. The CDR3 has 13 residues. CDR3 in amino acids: CASSPGRWYEQYF. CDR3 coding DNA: TGTGCCAGCAGTCCGGGACGGTGGTACGAGCAGTACTTC.

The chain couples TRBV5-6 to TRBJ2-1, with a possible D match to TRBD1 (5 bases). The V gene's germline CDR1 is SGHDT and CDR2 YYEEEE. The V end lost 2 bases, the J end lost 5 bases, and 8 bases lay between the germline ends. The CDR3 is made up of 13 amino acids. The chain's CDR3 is CASSFLRDNEQFF. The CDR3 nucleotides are TGTGCCAGCAGCTTCCTCAGGGACAATGAGCAGTTCTTC.

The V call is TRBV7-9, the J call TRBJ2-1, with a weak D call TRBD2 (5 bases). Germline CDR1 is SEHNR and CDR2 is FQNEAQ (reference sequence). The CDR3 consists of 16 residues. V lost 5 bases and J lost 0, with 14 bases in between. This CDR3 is CASSPPGESSYNEQFF. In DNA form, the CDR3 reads TGTGCCAGCAGCCCCCCCGGGGAAAGCTCCTACAATGAGCAGTTCTTC.

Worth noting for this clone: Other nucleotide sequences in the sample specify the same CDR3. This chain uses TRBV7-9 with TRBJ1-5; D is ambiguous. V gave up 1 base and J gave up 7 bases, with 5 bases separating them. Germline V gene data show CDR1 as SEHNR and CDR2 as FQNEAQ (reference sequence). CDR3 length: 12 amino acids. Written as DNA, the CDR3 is TGTGCCAGCAGCTTAGGAGGACAGCCCCAGCATTTT. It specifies CASSLGGQPQHF. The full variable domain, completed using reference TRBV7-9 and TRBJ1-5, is DTGVSQNPRHKITKRGQNVTFRCDPISEHNRLYWYRQTLGQGPEFLTYFQNEAQLEKSRLLSDRFSAERPKGSFSTLEIQRTEQGDSAMYLCASSLGGQPQHFGDGTRLSIL.

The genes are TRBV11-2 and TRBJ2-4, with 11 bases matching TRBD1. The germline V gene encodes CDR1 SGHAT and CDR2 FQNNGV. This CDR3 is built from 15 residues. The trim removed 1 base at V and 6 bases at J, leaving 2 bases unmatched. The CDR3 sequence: CASSLGGQGGNIQYF. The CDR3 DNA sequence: TGTGCCAGCAGCTTAGGGGGACAGGGGGGAAACATTCAGTACTTC. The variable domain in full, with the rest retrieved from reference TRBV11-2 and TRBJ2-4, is EAGVAQSPRYKIIEKRQSVAFWCNPISGHATLYWYQQILGQGPKLLIQFQNNGVVDDSQLPKDRFSAERLKGVDSTLKIQPAKLEDSAVYLCASSLGGQGGNIQYFGAGTRLSVL.

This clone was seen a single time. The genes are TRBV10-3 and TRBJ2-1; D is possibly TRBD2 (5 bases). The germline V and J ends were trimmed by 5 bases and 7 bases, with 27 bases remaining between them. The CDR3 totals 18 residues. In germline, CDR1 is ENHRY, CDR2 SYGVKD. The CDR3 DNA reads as TGTGCCATCAGTCCGTTTAAATTCGCGGGTGGAAGTCTGAATGAGCAGTTCTTC. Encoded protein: CAISPFKFAGGSLNEQFF.

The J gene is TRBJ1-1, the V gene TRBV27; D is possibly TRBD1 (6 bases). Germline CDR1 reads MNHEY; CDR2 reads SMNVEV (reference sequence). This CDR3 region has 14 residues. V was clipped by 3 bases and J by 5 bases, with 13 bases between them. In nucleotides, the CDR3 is TGTGCCAGCAGTTTGGGGCAGGGGTCGACTGAAGCTTTCTTT. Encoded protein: CASSLGQGSTEAFF.